These 14 T cell receptor beta chains were all obtained from the same sample, sequenced in a study of T cell responses to AZD1222 COVID-19 vaccine. The table came from immunoSEQ multiplex PCR; TCRdb's copy has only in-frame clones and leaves some out. The sample lists roughly 150,000 clones, 80% to 90% occurring once. Specimen: peripheral blood, collected on day 0 of AZD1222 vaccination. The receptors derive from an adult in good health.

The rearrangement uses TRBV28 and TRBJ1-4; 9 bases are a match to TRBD1. The CDR3 is 15 residues long. From germline, CDR1 is MDHEN and CDR2 SYDVKM. Germline trimming cut 7 bases from V and 8 bases from J; bases unmatched to any gene: 11. As DNA, the CDR3 is TGTGCCAGCACCCAACCGGGACAGGGAGAAGAAAAACTGTTTTTT. Amino acid sequence: CASTQPGQGEEKLFF.

This chain connects TRBV10-3 to TRBJ2-1, with 14 bases that match TRBD2. The CDR3 runs to 15 residues. V lost 6 bases to trimming and J lost 6 bases; unmatched junction nucleotides: 4. CDR1 and CDR2 (germline): ENHRY, SYGVKD. This chain's CDR3 is CAIRSGTSGSNEQFF. CDR3 in DNA: TGTGCCATCAGGTCCGGGACTAGCGGGAGCAATGAGCAGTTCTTC.

A single count supports this clone. The chain is built from TRBV29-1 and TRBJ1-1; D is ambiguous. Trimming removed 7 bases from V and 4 bases from J, with 13 bases in between. The V gene's germline CDR1 is SQVTM and CDR2 ANQGSEA. The CDR3 is made up of 12 amino acids. The CDR3 nucleotides read TGCAGCGCCAATTCTGTGGGCACTGAAGCTTTCTTT. It yields the protein CSANSVGTEAFF.

The chain has TRBV6-5 and TRBJ1-5; possible D gene TRBD1, 6 bases. Germline assignment: CDR1 MNHEY and CDR2 SVGAGI. The length of the CDR3 is 15 residues. V lost 6 bases and J lost 7, with 19 bases in between. In DNA, the CDR3 is TGTGCCAGCAGCGATTTATGGGGGGCCGGACAGCCCCAGCATTTT. It encodes CASSDLWGAGQPQHF.

V gene TRBV6-5 combines with J gene TRBJ1-6; 10 bases line up with TRBD1. Germline CDR1 reads MNHEY; CDR2 reads SVGAGI. The CDR3 runs to 15 residues. After removal of 8 bases from V and 5 bases from J, the junction contained 6 bases not matched to a gene. The CDR3, as DNA: TGTGCCAGCGGCTACGGGACAGGGGATAATTCACCCCTCCACTTT. Translation gives CASGYGTGDNSPLHF.

The chain carries TRBV9 and TRBJ2-7; 11 bases line up with TRBD2. Trimming removed 4 bases from V and 4 bases from J; junction bases left unmatched: 4. This CDR3 region has 14 residues. Germline V gene lookup returns CDR1 SGDLS and CDR2 YYNGEE. This CDR3 reads CASSLGLAAYEQYF. CDR3 nucleotides: TGTGCCAGCAGCTTGGGACTAGCGGCTTACGAGCAGTACTTC.

This rearrangement joins TRBV4-1 to TRBJ2-7, with 7 positions matching TRBD1. V shed 0 bases, J shed 2 bases, and the junction held 4 bases outside the gene matches. The CDR3 totals 15 residues. Germline values: CDR1 MGHRA, CDR2 YSYEKL. The CDR3 nucleotides are TGCGCCAGCAGCCAAGACGGACAGGTCCCCTACGAGCAGTACTTC. Translating gives CASSQDGQVPYEQYF.

The genes are TRBV7-9 and TRBJ1-1; 12 bases are a match to TRBD1. CDR1 and CDR2 (germline): SEHNR, FQNEAQ (reference sequence). The CDR3 runs to 15 residues. V lost 4 bases, J lost 6 bases, and 6 bases stayed unmatched. The CDR3 DNA follows: TGTGCCAGCAGCTCAAACCGGGACAGGGGGCCTGAAGCTTTCTTT. This translates into CASSSNRDRGPEAFF.

The chain employs TRBV30 and TRBJ2-7; D perhaps matches TRBD2 (6 bases). The V and J ends lost 0 bases and 2 bases respectively, with 8 bases between them. The germline V gene encodes CDR1 GTSNPN and CDR2 SVGIG (reference sequence). The CDR3 is 13 residues long. The CDR3 DNA reads TGTGCCTGGAGTGTCCAGCGGGCCTACGAGCAGTACTTC. It specifies CAWSVQRAYEQYF.

The chain uses TRBV28 and TRBJ1-2; possibly TRBD1 for D (6 bases). Trimming pared 1 base from V and 11 bases from J, leaving 17 bases between. The CDR3 loop spans 14 amino acids. Germline V gene data show CDR1 as MDHEN and CDR2 as SYDVKM. CDR3 DNA: TGTGCCAGCAGTTTATTGGGGGCTCGGGTTGGTTACACCTTC. Translation gives CASSLLGARVGYTF.

The V gene is TRBV6-4, the J gene TRBJ1-1; no firm D call. Germline-derived CDR1 and CDR2 are MRHNA and SNTAGT. The CDR3 is 13 residues long. V was cut by 6 bases and J by 0 bases, with 8 bases left in between. For the CDR3, the DNA is TGTGCCAGCAGAGAAGGGATGAACACTGAAGCTTTCTTT. It is translated as CASREGMNTEAFF.

The J gene is TRBJ2-2, the V gene TRBV3-1 (or the pseudogene TRBV3-2), with D hard to call. This CDR3 region has 16 residues. Germline V gene sequence: CDR1 LGHDT, CDR2 YNNKEL (reference sequence). V lost 3 bases to trimming and J lost 1 base, with 12 bases between them. The CDR3: CASSHWRGRNTGELFF. In DNA, the CDR3 is TGTGCCAGCAGCCACTGGCGCGGCCGGAACACCGGGGAGCTGTTTTTT.

This clone was seen a single time. The chain couples TRBV6-2 or TRBV6-3 to TRBJ2-4; the match to TRBD1 covers 12 bases. CDR1 is MNHEY, CDR2 SVGEGT, per germline. The J segment lost 3 bases and the V segment lost 6 bases, leaving 9 bases of the junction unmatched. The CDR3 has 17 amino acids. CDR3 sequence (DNA): TGTGCCAGCAGCCCCGGGACAGGGGGCGAAGGCAAAAACATTCAGTACTTC. Protein product: CASSPGTGGEGKNIQYF.

The chain combines TRBV2 with TRBJ2-3, with D perhaps TRBD2 (6 bases). V was cut by 8 bases and J by 1 base, with 16 bases left in between. This CDR3 comprises 15 residues. Germline CDR1 SNHLY, CDR2 FYNNEI. CDR3 protein: CASPLPGGGTDTQYF. The CDR3 bases are TGTGCCAGCCCGCTTCCTGGCGGGGGCACAGATACGCAGTATTTT.